This T cell receptor beta chain is drawn from a study of T cells after yellow fever vaccination. V was clipped by 5 bases and J by 13 bases; unmatched bases: 9. The CDR3 totals 13 residues. From germline, CDR1 is SEHNR and CDR2 FQNEAQ (reference sequence). The sample holds many counts of this clonotype. One entry per CDR3 protein, called by TCRdb with MiXCR from the 5' RACE reads. The sample contains roughly 9,800 distinct CDR3 sequences, around 5.2% of which appear only once. V gene TRBV7-9 combines with J gene TRBJ2-1, with TRBD2 matching over 9 bases. This clonotype was obtained from a man between 18 and 35 years old who received the YFV17D yellow fever vaccine. The source was PBMCs, either bulk or a sorted T-cell subset (CD4+, CD8+, memory, or dextramer-sorted; not recorded which), collected less than 18 days after the first yellow fever vaccination. The CDR3 loop reads CASSRERGAEQFF. The CDR3 DNA sequence: TGTGCCAGCAGCAGAGAGCGGGGGGCAGAACAGTTCTTC.